This T cell receptor (beta chain) was documented in a study of T-cell reconstitution after alpha-beta-depleted transplantation in children (dated by TCRdb to 2015 to 2016). Study-wide context: T-cell immune reconstitution after TCRalphabeta/CD19-depleted allogeneic hematopoietic cell transplantation in children was quantitatively tracked in the study by means of TCR repertoire profiling.

Preparation of the library involved PCR. The run used an Illumina HiSeq 2500. Molecular barcoding was employed in the preparation of TCR libraries, with unique molecular identifiers being used to normalize TCRbeta repertoire quantification. TCRdb passed the public sequencing reads through fastp at Q25 and MiXCR, retaining productive beta sequences. Records with the same CDR3 protein are collapsed into one entry carrying the most frequent genes and DNA. This sample gives roughly 500,000 distinct CDR3 sequences in total; less than 35% of them show up just once. More than 2% of the sample is held by the ten biggest clonotypes. In the case of this clonotype: Its binding antigen is unknown. No DNA is shown, since the ends of the CDR3 on it are uncertain; the CDR3 is the one TCRdb lists.

The CDR1 and CDR2 encoded by the germline V gene are MDHEN and SYDVKM. Including cysteine and phenylalanine, the CDR3 has 15 amino acids. The V and J genes are TRBV28 and TRBJ2-7. The sequence came from a human donor who donated a stem cell graft to a child with aplastic anemia. Sample: PBMCs from the stem cell graft donor, taken from the stem cell graft. The CDR3 loop reads CASSFLADPYYEQYF.